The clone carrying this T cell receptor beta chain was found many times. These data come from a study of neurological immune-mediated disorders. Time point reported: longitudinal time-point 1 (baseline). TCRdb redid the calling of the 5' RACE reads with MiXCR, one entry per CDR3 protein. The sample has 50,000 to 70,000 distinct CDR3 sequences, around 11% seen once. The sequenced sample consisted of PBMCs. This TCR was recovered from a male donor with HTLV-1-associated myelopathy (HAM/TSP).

The CDR3, as DNA: TGTGCCAGCTCACCCTTGCATGGCTACGAGCAGTACTTC. Protein: CASSPLHGYEQYF. This chain uses TRBV18 with TRBJ2-7; the D is unclear. The V end lost 3 bases, the J end lost 3 bases, and 9 bases lay between the germline ends. The CDR3 runs 13 residues. CDR1 and CDR2 from the germline V gene are KGHSH and LQKENI.